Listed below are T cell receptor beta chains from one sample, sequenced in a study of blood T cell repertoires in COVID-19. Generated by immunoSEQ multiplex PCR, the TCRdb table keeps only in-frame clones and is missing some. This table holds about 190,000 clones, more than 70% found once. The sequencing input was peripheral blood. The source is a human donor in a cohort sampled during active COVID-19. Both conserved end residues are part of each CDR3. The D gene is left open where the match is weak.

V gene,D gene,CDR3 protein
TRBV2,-,CASTPRGGYEQYF
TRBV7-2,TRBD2,CASSNPTGTSGGFYNEQFF
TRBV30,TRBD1,CAWGDRLYEQYF
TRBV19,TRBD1,CASSRDSHSGNTIYF
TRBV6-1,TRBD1,CASSERISGTGDSGANVLTF
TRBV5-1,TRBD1,CASSPGQSSYNEQFF
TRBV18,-,CASSPKGTGPSHEQFF
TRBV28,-,CASSPGSVRDTQYF
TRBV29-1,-,CSVGTRADQNTEAFF
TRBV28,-,CASSLDRNYGYTF
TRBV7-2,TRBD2,CASSLSPSGGEETQYF
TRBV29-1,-,CSAGGENYGYTF
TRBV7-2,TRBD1,CASSDPGQTIGYTF
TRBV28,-,CASSMYRAAEAFF
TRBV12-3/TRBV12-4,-,CASSLWRGYGYTF
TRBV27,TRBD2,CASSPRQTSGSFGEQFF
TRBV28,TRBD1,CASSLSGQGFGNTIYF
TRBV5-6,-,CASSLSGTRDNYGYTF
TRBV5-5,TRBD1,CASSSGAGTGSSEQYF
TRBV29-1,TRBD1,CSAMKSTGGSYEQYF
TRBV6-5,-,CASSRGGNQPQHF
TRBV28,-,CASSLLGSSYNEQFF
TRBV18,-,CASSPPSSGPNYGYTF
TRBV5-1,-,CASSLGQIQETQYF
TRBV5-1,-,CASSLAPSNTEAFF
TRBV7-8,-,CASSPQFSANEKLFF
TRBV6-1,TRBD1,CASSEAGQGADGYTF
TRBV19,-,CASSIGTGWETQYF
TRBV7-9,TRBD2,CASSTRTSEITGELFF